This TCR beta chain was captured by sequencing in a study of blood T cell repertoires in COVID-19. Study-level background: The United States, Italy and Spain were the sources of the acute and convalescent COVID-19 samples. Sources were T cells, B-cell-depleted T cells, or PBMCs; the material itself was cDNA or gDNA.

Sequencing used immunoSEQ multiplex PCR; TCRdb keeps in-frame clones, though not all of them. The table shows about 250,000 clones, with about 83% occurring only once. CDR3 length: 16 amino acids. Per germline, CDR1 SGDLS and CDR2 YYNGEE. Trimming at V came to 0 bases and at J to 1 base, leaving 3 bases not matched to a gene. The V gene is TRBV9, the J gene TRBJ2-1, with TRBD1 matching 8 bases. This clonotype was sampled from a man in his forties or fifties with active or convalescent COVID-19. The material sequenced was peripheral blood. As DNA, the CDR3 is TGTGCCAGCAGCGTAGAGGACAGGGCTTCCTACAATGAGCAGTTCTTC. Its protein product is CASSVEDRASYNEQFF.